The clone carrying this TCR beta chain was counted ten times or more. Its antigen remains unidentified. These data belong to a study of T-cell reconstitution after alpha-beta-depleted transplantation in children. The authors prepared the TCRbeta library with unique molecular identifiers. TCRdb analysed the PCR reads with MiXCR anew, one entry per CDR3 protein. This table has about 210,000 distinct CDR3 sequences, roughly 18% appearing once. Unmatched junction bases numbered 10, after V lost 6 bases and J lost 7 bases. This CDR3 region has 14 residues. Per germline, CDR1 MNHEY and CDR2 SVGAGI. Study-wide points: Reportedly, only several hundred clones from non-depleted graft cells drove alpha-beta T-cell counts at about two months. From newly produced T cells came most of the T-cell counts and diversity one year after transplant. Some patients owed their high day-60 TCRbeta diversity to surviving recipient T cells and thymic progenitors.

This sequence joins TRBV6-5 and TRBJ1-1, with 8 bases aligning to TRBD1. The receptor comes from a male patient between 2 and 15 years old who had a stem cell transplant for acute lymphoblastic leukemia, so the T cells may come from the graft donor. The starting material was PBMCs, mostly from graft donor cells, obtained 360 days after TCRalphabeta/CD19-depleted stem cell transplant. This CDR3 is CASSPTTGAIEAFF. CDR3 coding DNA: TGTGCCAGCAGCCCAACGACAGGGGCCATTGAAGCTTTCTTT.